This T cell receptor (beta chain) is drawn from a study of regulatory T cells in long-lasting Graves disease. Germline-derived CDR1 and CDR2 are SGDLS and YYNGEE. With 4 bases removed from V and 2 bases from J, the gap between germline ends came to 9 bases. This CDR3 comprises 13 residues. Stated time point: newly diagnosed GD, antithyroid drugs for less than 3 months. Construction of the TCR library relied on RNA isolated from PBMCs. Graves' disease diagnoses used American Thyroid Association guidelines. Patients came through an endocrinology department, and that department was in Xi'an, China. According to the study, TCR beta libraries were built with iRepertoire HTBI primers and CDR3-region Arm-PCR. TCRdb fed the multiplex PCR reads into MiXCR, producing one record per CDR3 protein. The data show hundreds of thousands of distinct CDR3 sequences, roughly 15% seen once. Separately, the same data were catalogued under a study of T cells in Graves' hyperthyroidism and ophthalmopathy. This second report adds: RT-PCR in the first round (using the HTBI primer set) targeted the TCR CDR3. Ophthalmopathy was distinguished from stable hyperthyroidism by 13 V-J signatures.

The gene calls are TRBV9 and TRBJ1-1; no firm D call. The TCR comes from a woman in her forties with Graves disease. Source: peripheral blood mononuclear cells (PBMCs), taken at new diagnosis, from a patient treated with antithyroid drugs. The CDR3 DNA follows: TGTGCCAGCAGCCCTTTCCTTAACACTGAAGCTTTCTTT. It translates to CASSPFLNTEAFF.